These 9 T cell receptor beta chains came from one sample sequenced in a study of CD8 T cells in Susac syndrome. Random hexamers served to reverse transcribe roughly 0.45 to 1 ug RNA. TCRdb reprocessed the immunoSEQ multiplex PCR reads via MiXCR and lists one record per CDR3 protein. Here the sample spans about 180,000 distinct CDR3 sequences, approximately 94% being singletons. The sequencing sample was made of CD4+ T cells from PBMCs. These receptors were collected from a human donor with multiple sclerosis.

The gene calls are TRBV30 and TRBJ1-1, with 9 bases that match TRBD1. The V and J ends lost 2 bases and 1 base, in that order; junction bases with no gene match: 5. The CDR3 runs to 15 residues. Germline lookup yields CDR1 GTSNPN and CDR2 SVGIG (reference sequence). The CDR3 DNA follows: TGTGCCTGGAGTAAAACAGGGGGCTGGAACACTGAAGCTTTCTTT. Encoded protein: CAWSKTGGWNTEAFF.

J is TRBJ1-1 and V is TRBV2; the D gene is possibly TRBD1 (5 bases). V dropped 4 bases and J dropped 6 bases, with 15 bases sitting between them. Germline CDR1 SNHLY, CDR2 FYNNEI. The CDR3 spans 14 residues. CDR3 protein: CASSAQGGLSEAFF. The CDR3 bases are TGTGCCAGCAGTGCGCAGGGAGGCCTATCTGAAGCTTTCTTT.

This rearrangement joins TRBV3-1 to TRBJ1-2; 7 bases agree with TRBD1. The length of the CDR3 is 13 residues. The germline CDR1 and CDR2 sequences are LGHDT and YNNKEL (reference sequence). The V gene end was trimmed by 5 bases and the J gene end by 7 bases; junction bases not matched to a gene: 7. Written as DNA, the CDR3 is TGTGCCAGCAGCACACAAGGGGGCCTTGGCTACACCTTC. It specifies CASSTQGGLGYTF.

V and J are TRBV2 and TRBJ1-5; D perhaps matches TRBD1 (5 bases). Germline V gene lookup returns CDR1 SNHLY and CDR2 FYNNEI. There are 14 residues in the CDR3. Trimming shortened V by 6 bases and J by 2 bases, and 11 bases separated the two germline ends. The CDR3 sequence: CASSFLQGNQPQHF. The CDR3, as DNA: TGTGCCAGCAGCTTCCTACAGGGCAATCAGCCCCAGCATTTT.

This chain uses TRBV18 with TRBJ1-4; TRBD1 matches 7 bases. CDR1 and CDR2 (germline): KGHSH, LQKENI. The CDR3 consists of 15 residues. The junction had 7 bases not matched to a gene; V was cut back by 2 bases and J by 7 bases. Here the CDR3 DNA reads TGTGCCAGCTCACCAGCCAACAGGGGATTTGAAAAACTGTTTTTT. It translates to CASSPANRGFEKLFF.

The rearrangement uses TRBV28 and TRBJ1-1; 7 bases line up with TRBD1. CDR3 size: 13 residues. Trimming took 5 bases from V and 4 from J; bases not matched to a gene: 4. Germline V lookup: CDR1 MDHEN, CDR2 SYDVKM. The CDR3 spells CASSRGQFTEAFF. CDR3 coding DNA: TGTGCCAGCAGTAGGGGACAGTTCACTGAAGCTTTCTTT.

V is TRBV28 and J is TRBJ2-1; 11 bases match TRBD2. The CDR3 length is 16 residues. Germline values: CDR1 MDHEN, CDR2 SYDVKM. J was trimmed by 2 bases and V by 2 bases; bases with no gene match: 2. DNA of the CDR3: TGTGCCAGCAGTTTACCTAGCGGGGGGACCTACAATGAGCAGTTCTTC. It encodes CASSLPSGGTYNEQFF.

This rearrangement joins TRBV27 to TRBJ2-6; D may be TRBD1 (5 bases). The CDR3 is made up of 15 amino acids. Trimming took 2 bases from V and 4 from J, leaving 9 bases between them. Germline values: CDR1 MNHEY, CDR2 SMNVEV (reference sequence). This CDR3 is CASSLQGSGANVLTF. The CDR3 DNA reads as TGTGCCAGCAGTTTACAGGGTTCCGGGGCCAACGTCCTGACTTTC. Looking up the rest from reference TRBV27 and TRBJ2-6 gives the full variable domain: EAQVTQNPRYLITVTGKKLTVTCSQNMNHEYMSWYRQDPGLGLRQIYYSMNVEVTDKGDVPEGYKVSRKEKRNFPLILESPSPNQTSLYFCASSLQGSGANVLTFGAGSRLTVL.

This sequence joins TRBV4-3 and TRBJ2-7, with 10 positions matching TRBD1. With V trimmed by 0 bases and J by 3 bases, 8 bases remained unmatched. The length of the CDR3 is 17 residues. Germline V gene sequence: CDR1 LGHNA, CDR2 YSLEER. CDR3 in DNA: TGCGCCAGCAGCCAAGAATCGATGGGACAGGGGCGCTACGAGCAGTACTTC. This translates into CASSQESMGQGRYEQYF.